The 27 T cell receptor beta chains reported below all come from one sample, sequenced in a study of cytomegalovirus exposure and HLA in healthy donors. The PCR contained 60 Vbeta and 13 Jbeta primers. TCRdb's copy holds only in-frame clones and misses some; the assay was immunoSEQ multiplex PCR. The sample yields 65,000 to 90,000 clones, over 60% seen once. Sequenced: PBMCs. These receptors came from a woman between 35 and 50 years old in good health and CMV-seropositive.

The chain uses TRBV7-2 and TRBJ1-1; TRBD1 might be the D (6 bases). V dropped 1 base and J dropped 4 bases, with 13 bases sitting between them. The CDR3 consists of 15 residues. Germline CDR1 and CDR2: SGHTA and FQGNSA. This CDR3 is CASSLEWGPVTEAFF. The CDR3 DNA follows: TGTGCCAGCAGCTTAGAGTGGGGGCCGGTCACTGAAGCTTTCTTT.

This clone was observed a handful of times. This rearrangement joins TRBV14 to TRBJ2-2; no definite D call. In germline, CDR1 is SGHDN, CDR2 FVKESK. The CDR3 extends over 14 amino acids. V gave up 2 bases and J gave up 6 bases, with 10 bases separating them. DNA of the CDR3: TGTGCCAGCAGCCAACAGAGGCTTCCCGGGGAGCTGTTTTTT. It translates to CASSQQRLPGELFF. The complete variable domain, with remaining parts taken from reference TRBV14 and TRBJ2-2, reads EAGVTQFPSHSVIEKGQTVTLRCDPISGHDNLYWYRRVMGKEIKFLLHFVKESKQDESGMPNNRFLAERTGGTYSTLKVQPAELEDSGVYFCASSQQRLPGELFFGEGSRLTVL.

V gene TRBV29-1 combines with J gene TRBJ1-2; D is unresolved. Trimming stripped 7 bases from V and 3 bases from J, with 9 bases between. Germline-derived CDR1 and CDR2 are SQVTM and ANQGSEA. The CDR3 contains 11 residues. The CDR3 here is CSAGGDYGYTF. In nucleotides, the CDR3 is TGCAGCGCCGGCGGAGACTATGGCTACACCTTC.

The J gene is TRBJ2-3, the V gene TRBV6-5, with D hard to call. This CDR3 has 14 residues. Trimming cost V 7 bases and J 2 bases, with 13 bases left between them. In germline, CDR1 is MNHEY, CDR2 SVGAGI. The CDR3 reads CASTDGSDTDTQYF. CDR3 coding DNA: TGTGCCAGCACCGACGGGTCCGACACAGATACGCAGTATTTT.

The chain employs TRBV10-3 and TRBJ1-1; 7 bases align to TRBD1. The CDR3 consists of 15 residues. Germline trimming cut 5 bases from V and 6 bases from J; bases unmatched to any gene: 12. Germline CDR1 and CDR2: ENHRY and SYGVKD. The CDR3 is CAISHPEGGGPEAFF. CDR3 DNA sequence: TGTGCCATCAGTCACCCCGAAGGAGGGGGCCCTGAAGCTTTCTTT.

The rearrangement uses TRBV19 and TRBJ1-6, with D possibly being TRBD1 (6 bases). Trimming left V 4 bases short and J 10 bases short, with 14 bases between. The CDR3 loop spans 14 amino acids. Germline values: CDR1 LNHDA, CDR2 SQIVND (reference sequence). CDR3 in DNA: TGTGCCAGTAGTACTTGGACAGCCGGATCACCCCTCCACTTT. It translates to CASSTWTAGSPLHF.

The table lists this clone with a count of one. The chain has TRBV7-9 and TRBJ2-2, with TRBD2 as a possible D gene (6 bases). CDR1 and CDR2 from the germline V gene are SEHNR and FQNEAQ (reference sequence). V gave up 5 bases and J gave up 6 bases, with 16 bases separating them. CDR3 length: 15 residues. The CDR3 loop reads CASSPPGVRPGELFF. CDR3 nucleotides: TGTGCCAGCAGCCCCCCGGGAGTTAGGCCCGGGGAGCTGTTTTTT. Full variable domain (remainder filled in from reference TRBV7-9 and TRBJ2-2): DTGVSQNPRHKITKRGQNVTFRCDPISEHNRLYWYRQTLGQGPEFLTYFQNEAQLEKSRLLSDRFSAERPKGSFSTLEIQRTEQGDSAMYLCASSPPGVRPGELFFGEGSRLTVL.

The genes are TRBV29-1 and TRBJ1-2, with a tentative D call TRBD1 (6 bases). V was shortened by 2 bases and J by 4 bases, with 14 bases between the two germline ends. Germline V lookup: CDR1 SQVTM, CDR2 ANQGSEA. This CDR3 has 14 residues. The DNA of the CDR3 is TGCAGCGTTGAAATCCAGGGGAGTGGCTATGGCTACACCTTC. Amino acid sequence: CSVEIQGSGYGYTF.

The chain couples TRBV19 to TRBJ2-3, with TRBD1 matching over 8 bases. Trimming took 10 bases from V and 4 from J; bases not matched to a gene: 10. The CDR3 spans 14 residues. Germline V lookup: CDR1 LNHDA, CDR2 SQIVND (reference sequence). The CDR3 region is CAIRDRIGSDTQYF. CDR3 sequence (DNA): TGTGCCATCCGGGACAGGATCGGTTCAGATACGCAGTATTTT.

This rearrangement joins TRBV19 to TRBJ2-2, with 7 bases fitting TRBD1. V was pared by 4 bases and J by 1 base, with 6 bases of the junction left unmatched. This CDR3 contains 16 residues. Germline-derived CDR1 and CDR2 are LNHDA and SQIVND (reference sequence). The CDR3 sequence: CASSTGQFQNTGELFF. CDR3 coding DNA: TGTGCCAGTAGTACGGGACAGTTCCAGAACACCGGGGAGCTGTTTTTT.

The chain couples TRBV10-1 to TRBJ1-1; D is perhaps TRBD1 (5 bases). This CDR3 spans 12 amino acids. Per the germline V gene, CDR1 is WNHNN and CDR2 is SYGVQD (reference sequence). The V gene lost 6 bases and the J gene lost 4 bases, with 9 bases spanning the gap. Written as DNA, the CDR3 is TGCGCCAGCAGGGGGGGGAGCACTGAAGCTTTCTTT. Amino acid sequence: CASRGGSTEAFF.

The chain couples TRBV7-6 to TRBJ1-1, with D uncertain. V dropped 2 bases and J dropped 1 base, with 14 bases sitting between them. The CDR3 consists of 16 residues. Germline loops: CDR1 SGHVS, CDR2 FNYEAQ. The DNA for the CDR3 is TGTGCCAGCAGCTTAAATCGTCAGGCTAAGAACACTGAAGCTTTCTTT. Translating it yields CASSLNRQAKNTEAFF. The whole variable domain, filled in from reference TRBV7-6 and TRBJ1-1, reads GAGVSQSPRYKVTKRGQDVALRCDPISGHVSLYWYRQALGQGPEFLTYFNYEAQQDKSGLPNDRFSAERPEGSISTLTIQRTEQRDSAMYRCASSLNRQAKNTEAFFGQGTRLTVV.

V usage is TRBV7-8 and J usage is TRBJ2-1, with TRBD2 matching 11 bases. Germline-derived CDR1 and CDR2 are SGHVS and FQNEAQ. This CDR3 has 15 amino acids. V shed 5 bases and J 7 bases; nucleotides not matched to a gene: 7. CDR3 in DNA: TGTGCCAGCAGCAGCTTAGCGGGGGGGCTGAATGAGCAGTTCTTC. It is translated as CASSSLAGGLNEQFF.

A word on this clone: Other DNA sequences in this sample translate to the same CDR3. CDR3 residues: CASNRRDMNTEAFF. In DNA, the CDR3 is TGCGCCAGCAACCGCCGGGACATGAACACTGAAGCTTTCTTT. This chain links TRBV5-1 with TRBJ1-1; D perhaps matches TRBD1 (6 bases). CDR3 length: 14 residues. The germline V gene has CDR1 SGHRS and CDR2 YFSETQ. Trimming took off 6 bases at V and 0 bases at J, with 12 bases between the two ends.

The rearrangement links TRBV28 to TRBJ1-2; 10 nucleotides agree with TRBD1. Germline V CDR1 and CDR2: MDHEN, SYDVKM. V was pared by 3 bases and J by 8 bases, with 18 bases of the junction left unmatched. The CDR3 is 18 amino acids. As DNA, the CDR3 is TGTGCCAGCAGTTTGCACGGCCGGCCGAGACAGGGGGCGCAAGGCTACACCTTC. The encoded protein is CASSLHGRPRQGAQGYTF.

This clone was counted once. The chain uses TRBV2 and TRBJ1-2, with 7 bases matching TRBD1. J lost 7 bases, V lost 11 bases, and 22 bases had no gene match. Per germline, CDR1 SNHLY and CDR2 FYNNEI. The CDR3 has 16 amino acids. CDR3 region: CAAGGGQLSRASGYTF. The CDR3, as DNA: TGTGCCGCCGGGGGGGGACAGCTATCCCGAGCGAGTGGCTACACCTTC.

Remarks on this clone: This likely came from a read error, as a far larger clone is one base away. V usage is TRBV29-1 and J usage is TRBJ1-5, with D perhaps TRBD1 (6 bases). This CDR3 contains 13 residues. The ends were cut back, 8 bases at V and 5 bases at J, with 16 bases in the middle. Germline lookup yields CDR1 SQVTM and CDR2 ANQGSEA. The CDR3 here is CSIRDNHHQPQHF. For the CDR3, the DNA is TGCAGCATTCGGGACAACCACCATCAGCCCCAGCATTTT.

The table lists this clone with many counts. V gene TRBV19 combines with J gene TRBJ2-1; possibly TRBD1 for D (5 bases). The germline V gene has CDR1 LNHDA and CDR2 SQIVND (reference sequence). The CDR3 totals 12 residues. Trimming took off 6 bases at V and 8 bases at J, with 11 bases between the two ends. DNA for the CDR3: TGTGCCAGTAGCCGAAGGGGCGATGAGCAGTTCTTC. It yields the protein CASSRRGDEQFF.

The chain joins TRBV4-1 to TRBJ2-7; 7 bases are shared with TRBD2. CDR1 is MGHRA, CDR2 YSYEKL, per germline. Unmatched junction bases numbered 13, after V lost 2 bases and J lost 3 bases. This CDR3 has 17 amino acids. CDR3 amino acids: CASSQRTGFGLVYEQYF. DNA for the CDR3: TGCGCCAGCAGCCAAAGGACCGGATTTGGACTAGTCTACGAGCAGTACTTC.

The V call is TRBV19, the J call TRBJ1-1; 8 bases are shared with TRBD1. V lost 5 bases, J lost 0 bases, and 5 bases stayed unmatched. The CDR3 is made up of 15 amino acids. Germline V lookup: CDR1 LNHDA, CDR2 SQIVND (reference sequence). The CDR3 reads CASSWDRRMNTEAFF. Here the CDR3 DNA reads TGTGCCAGTAGTTGGGACAGGAGGATGAACACTGAAGCTTTCTTT. Full variable domain (remainder filled in from reference TRBV19 and TRBJ1-1): DGGITQSPKYLFRKEGQNVTLSCEQNLNHDAMYWYRQDPGQGLRLIYYSQIVNDFQKGDIAEGYSVSREKKESFPLTVTSAQKNPTAFYLCASSWDRRMNTEAFFGQGTRLTVV.

This clone has just a few counts. The J gene is TRBJ2-5, the V gene TRBV19; 14 bases agree with TRBD2. The V segment lost 7 bases and the J segment 4 bases; nucleotides outside the gene matches: 2. CDR1 is LNHDA, CDR2 SQIVND, per germline (reference sequence). This CDR3 is 14 amino acids long. The CDR3 bases are TGTGCCAGTAAGACTAGCGGGGGGGCAGAGACCCAGTACTTC. Translated, it gives CASKTSGGAETQYF.

This clone appeared a few times. The rearrangement links TRBV6-6 to TRBJ1-1; TRBD1 agrees at 7 bases. The CDR3 has 15 amino acids. V shed 8 bases and J 7 bases; nucleotides not matched to a gene: 16. Germline CDR1 MNHNY, CDR2 SVGAGI (reference sequence). The CDR3 bases are TGTGCCAGCTCGAGGAGGGGGCTCGCGACAAGTGAAGCTTTCTTT. This gives the protein CASSRRGLATSEAFF.

This chain uses TRBV7-9 with TRBJ1-1; D not certain. V was trimmed by 6 bases and J by 1 base, leaving 12 bases between them. From germline, CDR1 is SEHNR and CDR2 FQNEAQ (reference sequence). There are 14 residues in the CDR3. In DNA form, the CDR3 reads TGTGCCAGCAGTCGAACGGGTCAGAACACTGAAGCTTTCTTT. Its translation: CASSRTGQNTEAFF.

This clone was counted a few times. The V and J genes are TRBV13 and TRBJ2-2; 12 bases map to TRBD2. Germline CDR1 is PRHDT and CDR2 is FYEKMQ (reference sequence). The CDR3 covers 16 residues. Trimming took 6 bases from V and 7 from J; bases not matched to a gene: 9. The DNA for the CDR3 is TGTGCCAGCAGACAGGCCCTAGCGGGGGGGCACGGGGAGCTGTTTTTT. Its protein is CASRQALAGGHGELFF.

Comment on this clone: Other DNA sequences of this sample code for an identical CDR3. The V gene is TRBV4-1, the J gene TRBJ1-2; possibly TRBD1 for D (5 bases). V lost 8 bases and J 4 bases, leaving 14 bases between the germline ends. The CDR3 consists of 13 residues. The V gene's germline CDR1 is MGHRA and CDR2 YSYEKL. The CDR3: CASDQGGGYGYTF. The CDR3 region has the DNA TGCGCCAGCGACCAGGGCGGGGGCTATGGCTACACCTTC.

The chain is built from TRBV7-2 and TRBJ2-7, with a weak D call TRBD2 (6 bases). Trimming removed 5 bases at V and 7 bases at J, with 21 bases between. The CDR3 has 15 residues. The germline V gene encodes CDR1 SGHTA and CDR2 FQGNSA. CDR3 in DNA: TGTGCCAGCAGCGCGGCGGGACTGACGGCTGAAGAGCAGTACTTC. Translation gives CASSAAGLTAEEQYF.

The gene calls are TRBV6-1 and TRBJ2-7, with 12 positions matching TRBD1. The V and J ends lost 4 bases and 0 bases, in that order; junction bases with no gene match: 13. The CDR3 totals 19 residues. Germline V gene data show CDR1 as MNHNS and CDR2 as SASEGT. CDR3 DNA: TGTGCCAGCAGTGGACCCGGGACAGGGGGCCCCCCGAGCTCCTACGAGCAGTACTTC. Encoded protein: CASSGPGTGGPPSSYEQYF.